What follows are 32 T cell receptor beta chains derived from one specimen sequenced in a study of T cell responses to AZD1222 COVID-19 vaccine. Clones were read by immunoSEQ multiplex PCR, and TCRdb kept only the in-frame ones, dropping some. The sample contains about 84,000 clones, approximately 83% of which appear only once. The material was peripheral blood, obtained 28 days after the second AZD1222 dose. The receptors here all came from an adult who received the AZD1222 COVID-19 vaccine.

V gene TRBV15 combines with J gene TRBJ2-6, with 8 bases that match TRBD1. This CDR3 has 19 amino acids. Per the germline V gene, CDR1 is LNHNV and CDR2 is YYDKDF (reference sequence). V was pared by 1 base and J by 0 bases, with 8 bases of the junction left unmatched. The CDR3 region has the DNA TGTGCCACCAGCAGAGCGCCGGGACAGGTACCCTCTGGGGCCAACGTCCTGACTTTC. This sequence encodes CATSRAPGQVPSGANVLTF.

The chain links TRBV5-4 to TRBJ2-7; unclear D gene. The CDR3 is 12 amino acids. The germline V gene encodes CDR1 SGHNT and CDR2 YYREEE (reference sequence). V lost 0 bases and J 6 bases, leaving 7 bases between the germline ends. DNA for the CDR3: TGTGCCAGCAGCTTGGAGGTTAGCGAGCAGTACTTC. This translates into CASSLEVSEQYF. Supplemented by reference TRBV5-4 and TRBJ2-7, the full variable domain reads ETGVTQSPTHLIKTRGQQVTLRCSSQSGHNTVSWYQQALGQGPQFIFQYYREEENGRGNFPPRFSGLQFPNYSSELNVNALELDDSALYLCASSLEVSEQYFGPGTRLTVT.

The chain carries TRBV27 and TRBJ2-7, with D perhaps TRBD2 (6 bases). Trimming left V 2 bases short and J 5 bases short, with 10 bases between. Germline V gene data show CDR1 as MNHEY and CDR2 as SMNVEV (reference sequence). This CDR3 is 13 amino acids long. This chain's CDR3 is CASSLGGGNEQYF. CDR3 coding DNA: TGTGCCAGCAGTTTAGGGGGAGGCAACGAGCAGTACTTC.

The chain links TRBV6-2 or TRBV6-3 to TRBJ2-2; D remains ambiguous. Trimming removed 4 bases at V and 6 bases at J, with 3 bases between. CDR1 is MNHEY and CDR2 is SVGEGT in the germline V gene. The CDR3 contains 11 residues. The CDR3 nucleotides are TGTGCCAGCAGTTTCTCCGGGGAGCTGTTTTTT. Protein: CASSFSGELFF.

The chain employs TRBV2 and TRBJ1-2; D is possibly TRBD1 (5 bases). This CDR3 is 13 amino acids long. With 4 bases removed from V and 4 bases from J, the gap between germline ends came to 10 bases. The germline CDR1 and CDR2 sequences are SNHLY and FYNNEI. CDR3 sequence reads: CASSVSGTYGYTF. The CDR3 coding sequence is TGTGCCAGCAGTGTCTCCGGGACCTATGGCTACACCTTC.

This chain uses TRBV28 with TRBJ1-5; the match to TRBD1 covers 8 bases. The CDR3 spans 14 residues. In germline, CDR1 is MDHEN, CDR2 SYDVKM. V gave up 7 bases and J gave up 5 bases; unmatched junction bases: 7. CDR3 sequence reads: CASNPGQGYQPQHF. The CDR3 DNA is TGTGCCAGCAATCCCGGACAGGGCTATCAGCCCCAGCATTTT.

The chain is built from TRBV24-1 and TRBJ2-3; 7 nucleotides agree with TRBD2. Germline CDR1 is KGHDR and CDR2 is SFDVKD. J gave up 4 bases and V 1 base, and 13 bases lay outside the gene matches. The CDR3 extends over 18 amino acids. CDR3 residues: CATSDFRAAGALADTQYF. The CDR3 bases are TGTGCCACCAGTGATTTCAGAGCGGCGGGAGCTCTCGCAGATACGCAGTATTTT.

This chain links TRBV19 with TRBJ2-6, with D hard to call. Germline loops: CDR1 LNHDA, CDR2 SQIVND (reference sequence). Trimming took off 2 bases at V and 0 bases at J, with 11 bases between the two ends. The CDR3 is 17 amino acids. This chain's CDR3 is CASSIFPQSSGANVLTF. CDR3 coding DNA: TGTGCCAGTAGTATATTCCCTCAGAGCTCTGGGGCCAACGTCCTGACTTTC.

V gene TRBV5-1 combines with J gene TRBJ1-3; 7 bases match TRBD1. Trimming removed 3 bases from V and 0 bases from J; junction bases left unmatched: 9. Germline assignment: CDR1 SGHRS and CDR2 YFSETQ. This CDR3 region has 17 residues. The CDR3 loop reads CASSSTGTAYSGNTIYF. In DNA form, the CDR3 reads TGCGCCAGCAGCTCCACCGGGACAGCGTACTCTGGAAACACCATATATTTT.

The chain joins TRBV5-1 to TRBJ2-2; D may match TRBD1 or TRBD2 (6 bases each). The germline V gene has CDR1 SGHRS and CDR2 YFSETQ. The V and J ends lost 3 bases and 3 bases respectively, with 15 bases between them. The CDR3 spans 16 residues. The CDR3 DNA sequence: TGCGCCAGCAGCTCCCGAGGAGGGGGTGACACCGGGGAGCTGTTTTTT. Residues: CASSSRGGGDTGELFF.

This rearrangement joins TRBV19 to TRBJ2-1; 8 positions match TRBD2. The germline V gene has CDR1 LNHDA and CDR2 SQIVND (reference sequence). V lost 7 bases, J lost 0 bases, and 11 bases stayed unmatched. CDR3 length equals 17 residues. This CDR3 reads CASTPGLAGLSYNEQFF. The CDR3 DNA follows: TGTGCCAGTACCCCTGGGTTAGCGGGGCTCTCCTACAATGAGCAGTTCTTC. Drawing the rest from reference TRBV19 and TRBJ2-1, the complete variable domain is DGGITQSPKYLFRKEGQNVTLSCEQNLNHDAMYWYRQDPGQGLRLIYYSQIVNDFQKGDIAEGYSVSREKKESFPLTVTSAQKNPTAFYLCASTPGLAGLSYNEQFFGPGTRLTVL.

This clone was found once. This CDR3 is CSASDEKLFF. The DNA for the CDR3 is TGCAGTGCTAGTGATGAAAAACTGTTTTTT. The rearrangement links TRBV20-1 to TRBJ1-4; D unclear. CDR3 length equals 10 residues. Per the germline V gene, CDR1 is DFQATT and CDR2 is SNEGSKA (reference sequence). V shed 3 bases and J shed 6 bases, with 2 bases lying between them.

CDR3 amino acids: CASSAGLAAYNEQFF. For the CDR3, the DNA is TGTGCCAGCAGCGCCGGACTAGCGGCTTACAATGAGCAGTTCTTC. This chain connects TRBV9 to TRBJ2-1, with TRBD2 matching over 10 bases. The CDR3 covers 15 residues. CDR1 is SGDLS and CDR2 is YYNGEE in the germline V gene. With 3 bases clipped from V and 4 bases from J, the junction kept 4 bases outside the gene matches.

CDR3 loop: CASRIQGGVSGANVLTF. The CDR3 coding sequence is TGTGCCAGCAGAATACAGGGGGGGGTTTCTGGGGCCAACGTCCTGACTTTC. This rearrangement joins TRBV5-4 to TRBJ2-6, with D possibly being TRBD1 (8 bases). The CDR3 extends over 17 amino acids. The germline V gene encodes CDR1 SGHNT and CDR2 YYREEE (reference sequence). The V end lost 5 bases, the J end lost 1 base, and 16 bases lay between the germline ends.

The gene calls are TRBV9 and TRBJ1-3; a possible D gene is TRBD1 (5 bases). Between the trimmed V and J ends, which lost 0 bases and 0 bases, there was a span of 19 bases. Germline CDR1 is SGDLS and CDR2 is YYNGEE. The CDR3 is made up of 19 amino acids. The CDR3 DNA sequence: TGTGCCAGCAGCGTAGGTGTGGGGGACTTCTCGAGCTCTGGAAACACCATATATTTT. Its translation is CASSVGVGDFSSSGNTIYF.

The chain combines TRBV24-1 with TRBJ2-2; 9 bases are a match to TRBD2. V lost 4 bases, J lost 3 bases, and 17 bases stayed unmatched. The CDR3 length is 20 residues. In germline, CDR1 is KGHDR, CDR2 SFDVKD. CDR3 nucleotide sequence: TGTGCCACCAGTGACCGACAGGGTGCATTTAGCGGGAGCCACACCGGGGAGCTGTTTTTT. Translated, it gives CATSDRQGAFSGSHTGELFF.

The chain joins TRBV30 to TRBJ1-5; D gene unclear. This CDR3 is 15 amino acids long. Germline-derived CDR1 and CDR2 are GTSNPN and SVGIG (reference sequence). Trimming left V 2 bases short and J 0 bases short, with 11 bases between. The CDR3 bases are TGTGCCTGGAGTCCCCCAGGATCTAGCAATCAGCCCCAGCATTTT. Its translation: CAWSPPGSSNQPQHF.

The chain couples TRBV11-3 to TRBJ2-1, with D possibly called TRBD1 or TRBD2 (5 bases each). The length of the CDR3 is 13 residues. V lost 4 bases and J 14 bases, leaving 18 bases between the germline ends. Germline values: CDR1 SGHNT, CDR2 YENEEA. The CDR3 DNA sequence: TGTGCCAGCAGCTCATTGCCGGGACCCAGGGAGTTCTTC. Translation gives CASSSLPGPREFF.

This chain links TRBV14 with TRBJ2-7; 11 bases line up with TRBD1. CDR3 length: 14 residues. The V segment lost 4 bases and the J segment 3 bases; nucleotides outside the gene matches: 2. The germline CDR1 and CDR2 sequences are SGHDN and FVKESK. Here the CDR3 reads CASSPGTGGYEQYF. DNA for the CDR3: TGTGCCAGCAGCCCGGGGACAGGGGGCTACGAGCAGTACTTC.

The chain combines TRBV30 with TRBJ1-6; perhaps TRBD1 as D (6 bases). The CDR3 spans 13 residues. Trimming removed 8 bases at V and 9 bases at J, with 17 bases between. CDR1 is GTSNPN and CDR2 is SVGIG in the germline V gene (reference sequence). The CDR3 reads CARQQGWGSPLHF. The CDR3 coding sequence is TGTGCCCGCCAACAGGGATGGGGTTCACCCCTCCACTTT.

The chain is built from TRBV7-9 and TRBJ2-1, with a possible D match to TRBD2 (6 bases). The CDR3 is 16 residues long. CDR1 is SEHNR, CDR2 FQNEAQ, per germline (reference sequence). V dropped 5 bases and J dropped 4 bases, with 18 bases sitting between them. The CDR3 sequence is CASSGAGLILYNEQFF. In DNA form, the CDR3 reads TGTGCCAGCAGCGGTGCGGGACTGATACTATACAATGAGCAGTTCTTC.

The V gene is TRBV28, the J gene TRBJ1-5, with 9 bases fitting TRBD1. V trimming: 3 bases; J trimming: 6 bases; junction bases outside the gene matches: 3. This CDR3 contains 14 residues. CDR1 MDHEN and CDR2 SYDVKM come from the germline V gene. CDR3 DNA: TGTGCCAGCAGTTTCGACAGGGGGAGTCAGCCCCAGCATTTT. Translated: CASSFDRGSQPQHF.

This sequence joins TRBV5-4 and TRBJ1-1, with a weak D call TRBD1 (5 bases). There are 13 residues in the CDR3. Trimming removed 5 bases at V and 1 base at J, with 9 bases between. Germline loops: CDR1 SGHNT, CDR2 YYREEE (reference sequence). The chain's CDR3 is CASRKDKNTEAFF. The CDR3 region has the DNA TGTGCCAGCAGGAAGGACAAGAACACTGAAGCTTTCTTT. The whole variable domain, remainder taken from reference TRBV5-4 and TRBJ1-1, is ETGVTQSPTHLIKTRGQQVTLRCSSQSGHNTVSWYQQALGQGPQFIFQYYREEENGRGNFPPRFSGLQFPNYSSELNVNALELDDSALYLCASRKDKNTEAFFGQGTRLTVV.

This rearrangement joins TRBV6-2 or TRBV6-3 to TRBJ1-2; D unclear. Germline CDR1 and CDR2: MNHEY and SVGEGT. Trimming pared 4 bases from V and 4 bases from J, leaving 13 bases between. The CDR3 runs 14 residues. CDR3 nucleotide sequence: TGTGCCAGCAGTTTGAGTCCACTCCTCTATGGCTACACCTTC. Protein: CASSLSPLLYGYTF.

This sequence joins TRBV6-6 and TRBJ2-2; D uncertain. V lost 6 bases, J lost 6 bases, and 17 bases lay in between. Germline V gene sequence: CDR1 MNHNY, CDR2 SVGAGI (reference sequence). The CDR3 sequence is 15 residues long. CDR3 loop: CASRYRPPQSGELFF. As DNA, the CDR3 is TGTGCCAGCAGGTATCGGCCACCCCAATCCGGGGAGCTGTTTTTT.

The chain combines TRBV28 with TRBJ1-2; possible D gene TRBD1, 6 bases. Per germline, CDR1 MDHEN and CDR2 SYDVKM. The CDR3 spans 13 residues. CDR3 DNA sequence: TGTGCTTGCTTTGGGAGGACAGAGTATGGCTACACCTTC. Protein sequence: CACFGRTEYGYTF.

The rearrangement uses TRBV5-1 and TRBJ2-5, with 15 positions matching TRBD2. Germline V lookup: CDR1 SGHRS, CDR2 YFSETQ. This CDR3 is built from 16 residues. Trimming cost V 4 bases and J 4 bases; bases outside gene matches: 5. In nucleotides, the CDR3 is TGCGCCAGCAGCGCCGGACTAGCGGGAGGGATAGAGACCCAGTACTTC. As protein: CASSAGLAGGIETQYF.

The CDR3, as DNA: TGTGCCAGCAGCTCCTTAGGGAGGAGCGATACGCAGTATTTT. Amino acid sequence: CASSSLGRSDTQYF. V is TRBV9 and J is TRBJ2-3; possibly TRBD2 for D (6 bases). V was pared by 4 bases and J by 6 bases, with 15 bases between. Germline V gives CDR1 SGDLS, CDR2 YYNGEE. The CDR3 is 14 residues long. Based on the CDR3 plus reference TRBV9 and TRBJ2-3, the full variable domain is DSGVTQTPKHLITATGQRVTLRCSPRSGDLSVYWYQQSLDQGLQFLIQYYNGEERAKGNILERFSAQQFPDLHSELNLSSLELGDSALYFCASSSLGRSDTQYFGPGTRLTVL.

The chain carries TRBV20-1 and TRBJ2-1; D is unresolved. The CDR3 totals 11 residues. V dropped 3 bases and J dropped 6 bases, with 6 bases sitting between them. Per the germline V gene, CDR1 is DFQATT and CDR2 is SNEGSKA (reference sequence). The CDR3 spells CSASIRNEQFF. The CDR3 DNA follows: TGCAGTGCTAGTATCCGCAATGAGCAGTTCTTC.

The chain is built from TRBV7-2 and TRBJ2-2; the D gene is possibly TRBD1 (6 bases). Trimming cost V 5 bases and J 1 base, with 11 bases left between them. The CDR3 spans 15 residues. CDR1 and CDR2 from the germline V gene are SGHTA and FQGNSA. The CDR3 region is CASSPSGQNTGELFF. The DNA of the CDR3 is TGTGCCAGCAGCCCTTCGGGACAGAACACCGGGGAGCTGTTTTTT. Full variable domain (remainder filled in from reference TRBV7-2 and TRBJ2-2): GAGVSQSPSNKVTEKGKDVELRCDPISGHTALYWYRQSLGQGLEFLIYFQGNSAPDKSGLPSDRFSAERTGGSVSTLTIQRTQQEDSAVYLCASSPSGQNTGELFFGEGSRLTVL.

The chain is built from TRBV27 and TRBJ1-5, with 8 nucleotides matching TRBD1. Germline CDR1 reads MNHEY; CDR2 reads SMNVEV (reference sequence). The CDR3 length is 15 residues. Losses at the gene ends were 1 base for V and 2 bases for J; bases not matched to a gene: 1. CDR3 nucleotides: TGTGCCAGCAGTTTATGGGGACAGGGCAATCAGCCCCAGCATTTT. Its protein is CASSLWGQGNQPQHF.

The chain couples TRBV18 to TRBJ2-7; 7 bases align to TRBD1. From germline, CDR1 is KGHSH and CDR2 LQKENI. The CDR3 is 13 amino acids. V lost 4 bases, J lost 2 bases, and 2 bases stayed unmatched. The CDR3 loop reads CASSRDSAYEQYF. The CDR3 DNA follows: TGTGCCAGCTCACGGGACAGCGCCTACGAGCAGTACTTC.